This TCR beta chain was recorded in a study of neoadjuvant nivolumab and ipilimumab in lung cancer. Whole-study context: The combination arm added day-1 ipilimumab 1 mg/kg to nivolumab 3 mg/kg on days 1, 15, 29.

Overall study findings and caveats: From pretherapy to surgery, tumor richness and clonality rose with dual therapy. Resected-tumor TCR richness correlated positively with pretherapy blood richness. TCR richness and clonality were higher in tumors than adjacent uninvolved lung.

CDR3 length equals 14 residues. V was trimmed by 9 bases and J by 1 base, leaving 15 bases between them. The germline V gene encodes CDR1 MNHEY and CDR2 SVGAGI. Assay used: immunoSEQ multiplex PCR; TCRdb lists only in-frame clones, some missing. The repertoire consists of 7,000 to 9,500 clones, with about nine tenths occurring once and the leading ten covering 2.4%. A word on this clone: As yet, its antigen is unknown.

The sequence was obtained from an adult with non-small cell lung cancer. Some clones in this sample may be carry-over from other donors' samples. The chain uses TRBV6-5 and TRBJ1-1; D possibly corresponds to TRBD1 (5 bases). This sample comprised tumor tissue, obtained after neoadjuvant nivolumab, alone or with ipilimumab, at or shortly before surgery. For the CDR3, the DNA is TGTGCCAGTACGCCGGGGGGACCGAACACTGAAGCTTTCTTT. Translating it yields CASTPGGPNTEAFF.